The next 27 T cell receptor beta chains were all read from a single sample in a study of OX40 agonist ivuxolimab in advanced cancers. Here immunoSEQ multiplex PCR was the method, and the copy in TCRdb shows in-frame clones only, minus some. Among 50,000 to 85,000 clones, less than 90% were seen once, and the ten largest hold 2% to 2.5%. The specimen was CD4+ or CD8+ T cells sorted from blood, collected in a trial of the OX40 agonist ivuxolimab. Receptor source: an adult with an advanced solid tumor such as melanoma, head and neck, liver or kidney cancer.

The V and J genes are TRBV27 and TRBJ1-1, with D perhaps TRBD1 (5 bases). Trimming pared 5 bases from V and 0 bases from J, leaving 16 bases between. Germline-derived CDR1 and CDR2 are MNHEY and SMNVEV (reference sequence). The CDR3 is 16 residues long. In DNA form, the CDR3 reads TGTGCCAGCAGTAGGACGGGGGTAGGGGTGAACACTGAAGCTTTCTTT. This encodes CASSRTGVGVNTEAFF.

V gene TRBV7-3 combines with J gene TRBJ2-3; tentative D call: TRBD1 (6 bases). V gave up 4 bases and J gave up 3 bases, with 17 bases separating them. Germline CDR1 SGHTA, CDR2 FQGTGA. The CDR3 runs to 16 residues. The CDR3 here is CASSSPQGIVTDTQYF. DNA of the CDR3: TGTGCCAGCAGCTCACCACAGGGCATCGTAACAGATACGCAGTATTTT.

This clone is deemed medium-sized (0.01 to 0.1%). The rearrangement links TRBV29-1 to TRBJ1-2, with 7 bases matching TRBD1. The CDR3 contains 14 residues. The junction had 11 bases not matched to a gene; V was cut back by 6 bases and J by 4 bases. CDR1 SQVTM and CDR2 ANQGSEA come from the germline V gene. CDR3 protein: CSVGVAGGGYGYTF. The CDR3 DNA reads TGCAGCGTCGGGGTGGCAGGGGGTGGCTATGGCTACACCTTC.

The chain recombines TRBV7-9 with TRBJ2-7, with D uncertain. V lost 5 bases to trimming and J lost 3 bases, with 20 bases between them. Germline CDR1 is SEHNR and CDR2 is FQNEAQ (reference sequence). The CDR3 loop spans 16 amino acids. Here the CDR3 DNA reads TGTGCCAGCAGCCCCCCCAGGTCCCCAGGTATCTACGAGCAGTACTTC. Residues: CASSPPRSPGIYEQYF.

The genes are TRBV11-2 and TRBJ2-3, with D possibly matching TRBD1 (5 bases). Germline CDR1 and CDR2: SGHAT and FQNNGV. V was cut by 3 bases and J by 0 bases, with 13 bases left in between. The CDR3 is made up of 16 amino acids. CDR3 DNA: TGTGCCAGCAGCTTCCCGATAGCAGGGAGCACAGATACGCAGTATTTT. This gives the protein CASSFPIAGSTDTQYF.

V is TRBV5-1 and J is TRBJ2-7, with D tentatively TRBD1 or TRBD2 (5 bases each). Deletions cut 5 bases from V and 6 bases from J, with 24 bases between. This CDR3 contains 16 residues. The germline V gene encodes CDR1 SGHRS and CDR2 YFSETQ. CDR3 amino acids: CASSLTLRQRGSEQYF. In DNA form, the CDR3 reads TGCGCCAGCAGTTTGACCCTCCGACAGAGGGGCTCCGAGCAGTACTTC. Combining the CDR3 with reference TRBV5-1 and TRBJ2-7 gives the whole variable domain KAGVTQTPRYLIKTRGQQVTLSCSPISGHRSVSWYQQTPGQGLQFLFEYFSETQRNKGNFPGRFSGRQFSNSRSEMNVSTLELGDSALYLCASSLTLRQRGSEQYFGPGTRLTVT.

This rearrangement joins TRBV14 to TRBJ1-1; D not certain. Trimming pared 5 bases from V and 8 bases from J, leaving 18 bases between. The CDR3 spans 14 residues. The germline V gene has CDR1 SGHDN and CDR2 FVKESK. For the CDR3, the DNA is TGTGCCAGCAGCACCCGGTTGTCTACGTCCGAAGCTTTCTTT. Encoded protein: CASSTRLSTSEAFF.

V and J are TRBV7-6 and TRBJ2-3; 7 bases fit TRBD2. Germline CDR1 reads SGHVS; CDR2 reads FNYEAQ. Trimming removed 0 bases from V and 2 bases from J; junction bases left unmatched: 2. The CDR3 loop spans 15 amino acids. The CDR3 sequence is CASSLAGGVTDTQYF. DNA of the CDR3: TGTGCCAGCAGCTTAGCGGGAGGGGTCACAGATACGCAGTATTTT. The variable domain in full, completed from reference TRBV7-6 and TRBJ2-3, reads GAGVSQSPRYKVTKRGQDVALRCDPISGHVSLYWYRQALGQGPEFLTYFNYEAQQDKSGLPNDRFSAERPEGSISTLTIQRTEQRDSAMYRCASSLAGGVTDTQYFGPGTRLTVL.

The chain uses TRBV7-2 and TRBJ1-5; D is unclear. The germline CDR1 and CDR2 sequences are SGHTA and FQGNSA. The V gene lost 5 bases and the J gene lost 2 bases, with 7 bases spanning the gap. This CDR3 has 13 residues. The CDR3, as DNA: TGTGCCAGCAGCCCCCACGGCAATCAGCCCCAGCATTTT. Its translation is CASSPHGNQPQHF.

V is TRBV25-1 and J is TRBJ2-5; unclear D gene. This CDR3 is built from 15 residues. Germline CDR1 is MGHDK and CDR2 is SYGVNS. V lost 8 bases to trimming and J lost 1 base, with 17 bases between them. The CDR3 DNA reads as TGTGCCAGCGGAAAGAATACAATATTCCAAGAGACCCAGTACTTC. Its protein product is CASGKNTIFQETQYF. Filled out from reference TRBV25-1 and TRBJ2-5, the complete variable domain reads EADIYQTPRYLVIGTGKKITLECSQTMGHDKMYWYQQDPGMELHLIHYSYGVNSTEKGDLSSESTVSRIRTEHFPLTLESARPSHTSQYLCASGKNTIFQETQYFGPGTRLLVL.

CDR3 bases: TGTGCCAGCAGCTTAACCCGGAGTGCGAACACCGGGGAGCTGTTTTTT. The encoded protein is CASSLTRSANTGELFF. The V gene is TRBV11-3, the J gene TRBJ2-2; the D is unclear. CDR1 is SGHNT and CDR2 is YENEEA in the germline V gene. V was clipped by 2 bases and J by 0 bases, with 10 bases between them. The CDR3 is 16 amino acids.

The chain links TRBV5-6 to TRBJ2-1, with 10 bases identical to TRBD2. The junction had 7 bases not matched to a gene; V was cut back by 0 bases and J by 4 bases. CDR1 and CDR2 (germline): SGHDT, YYEEEE. CDR3 length equals 17 residues. The CDR3 loop is CASSLVIAGGQYNEQFF. DNA of the CDR3: TGTGCCAGCAGCTTGGTAATAGCGGGAGGTCAGTACAATGAGCAGTTCTTC.

The chain joins TRBV7-2 to TRBJ2-7, with a possible D match to TRBD2 (5 bases). The CDR3 has 13 amino acids. Germline assignment: CDR1 SGHTA and CDR2 FQGNSA. The V and J ends lost 1 base and 9 bases respectively, with 13 bases between them. CDR3 protein: CASSLDGELGQYF. CDR3 nucleotide sequence: TGTGCCAGCAGCTTAGATGGGGAGTTAGGGCAGTACTTC.

This clone was detected only a few times. The J gene is TRBJ2-1, the V gene TRBV15, with 7 positions matching TRBD2. This CDR3 region has 17 residues. CDR1 is LNHNV, CDR2 YYDKDF, per germline (reference sequence). The J segment lost 3 bases and the V segment lost 1 base, leaving 9 bases of the junction unmatched. CDR3 region: CATSRGRRGRVYNEQFF. DNA of the CDR3: TGTGCCACCAGCAGAGGGCGGCGGGGGAGGGTCTACAATGAGCAGTTCTTC. Filled out from reference TRBV15 and TRBJ2-1, the complete variable domain reads DAMVIQNPRYQVTQFGKPVTLSCSQTLNHNVMYWYQQKSSQAPKLLFHYYDKDFNNEADTPDNFQSRRPNTSFCFLDIRSPGLGDTAMYLCATSRGRRGRVYNEQFFGPGTRLTVL.

The rearrangement uses TRBV1 and TRBJ2-7. TRBV1 is given as a pseudogene. This CDR3 region has 18 residues. CDR3 loop: CTSSQDNSESRCRYEQYF. DNA of the CDR3: TGCACCAGCAGCCAAGACAACTCAGAGTCCCGTTGTCGCTACGAGCAGTACTTC.

CDR3: CASSVLVVEAFF. The CDR3 region has the DNA TGTGCCAGCAGTGTATTGGTCGTTGAAGCTTTCTTT. The genes are TRBV6-1 and TRBJ1-1, with D uncertain. This CDR3 is built from 12 residues. V was pared by 4 bases and J by 7 bases, with 10 bases between. CDR1 and CDR2 from the germline V gene are MNHNS and SASEGT.

A word on this clone: Other DNA sequences within the sample encode an identical CDR3. The V gene is TRBV5-1, the J gene TRBJ1-1, with TRBD1 matching 8 bases. The CDR3 length is 15 residues. The trim removed 0 bases at V and 0 bases at J, leaving 1 base unmatched. Germline loops: CDR1 SGHRS, CDR2 YFSETQ. The CDR3 DNA reads TGCGCCAGCAGCTTGGACAGGGGGATGAACACTGAAGCTTTCTTT. It codes for CASSLDRGMNTEAFF.

The sample holds many counts of this clone. The rearrangement joins TRBV10-1 to TRBJ1-1; D ambiguous. CDR3 length: 12 residues. The V gene's germline CDR1 is WNHNN and CDR2 SYGVQD (reference sequence). Trimming removed 5 bases at V and 6 bases at J, with 10 bases between. The CDR3 reads CASSNPNAEAFF. CDR3 nucleotides: TGCGCCAGCAGTAACCCCAACGCTGAAGCTTTCTTT.

The genes are TRBV6-9 and TRBJ2-7; the D gene is possibly TRBD1 (5 bases). Germline values: CDR1 MNHGY, CDR2 SVAAGI. The V and J ends lost 0 bases and 2 bases respectively, with 11 bases between them. CDR3 size: 15 residues. The CDR3 loop is CASSYSMTAPYEQYF. The CDR3 DNA reads as TGTGCCAGCAGTTATTCTATGACAGCCCCCTACGAGCAGTACTTC.

This clone qualifies as medium-sized. J is TRBJ2-1 and V is TRBV7-6, with D possibly called TRBD1 or TRBD2 (5 bases each). Trimming shortened V by 3 bases and J by 9 bases, and 15 bases separated the two germline ends. CDR1 SGHVS and CDR2 FNYEAQ come from the germline V gene. This CDR3 is built from 14 residues. CDR3 loop: CASSFYGAAGEQFF. CDR3 nucleotide sequence: TGTGCCAGCAGCTTTTATGGGGCGGCGGGTGAGCAGTTCTTC.

The genes are TRBV12-5 and TRBJ2-1; weak D call: TRBD1 (5 bases). The CDR3 spans 15 residues. Trimming took 6 bases from V and 4 from J, leaving 16 bases between them. Germline values: CDR1 LGHNT, CDR2 FRNRAP. For the CDR3, the DNA is TGTGCTAGTGGCCCCCCAGGGATCGGGTACAATGAGCAGTTCTTC. This codes for CASGPPGIGYNEQFF.

The genes are TRBV27 and TRBJ2-1, with 8 bases that match TRBD2. The germline V gene encodes CDR1 MNHEY and CDR2 SMNVEV (reference sequence). The J segment lost 0 bases and the V segment lost 0 bases, leaving 4 bases of the junction unmatched. This CDR3 is 17 amino acids long. The CDR3 DNA reads TGTGCCAGCAGTTTATCGTTGGCGGGAGGCTCCTACAATGAGCAGTTCTTC. Protein sequence: CASSLSLAGGSYNEQFF.

This clone was found a few times. J is TRBJ2-7 and V is TRBV4-3; 7 bases line up with TRBD2. The CDR3 is made up of 17 amino acids. Per the germline V gene, CDR1 is LGHNA and CDR2 is YSLEER. The J segment lost 6 bases and the V segment lost 0 bases, leaving 14 bases of the junction unmatched. CDR3 nucleotides: TGCGCCAGCAGCCAAGATCATGCGGGCCCCTCGGGGGGCGAGCAGTACTTC. It encodes CASSQDHAGPSGGEQYF.

The J gene is TRBJ2-7, the V gene TRBV12-2; TRBD2, as called in the table, went unchecked against the DNA. TRBV12-2 is tagged as a pseudogene. The CDR3 has 19 residues. In DNA, the CDR3 is TGTGCAAGTCGCTTAGTCCTTACTTCATCGACTAGCGGGAGCTACGAGCAGTACTTC. This gives the protein CASRLVLTSSTSGSYEQYF.

V gene TRBV7-3 combines with J gene TRBJ2-2; no definite D call. V lost 1 base to trimming and J lost 2 bases, with 11 bases between them. The CDR3 runs 16 residues. Per the germline V gene, CDR1 is SGHTA and CDR2 is FQGTGA. CDR3 in DNA: TGTGCCAGCAGCTTAAACGCCGGGCCTAACACCGGGGAGCTGTTTTTT. It is translated as CASSLNAGPNTGELFF.

J is TRBJ2-7 and V is TRBV11-2, with 12 bases that match TRBD1. This CDR3 is 15 amino acids long. Germline-derived CDR1 and CDR2 are SGHAT and FQNNGV. J lost 6 bases, V lost 3 bases, and 6 bases had no gene match. CDR3 residues: CASSFTGTGGSEQYF. The CDR3 DNA reads as TGTGCCAGCAGCTTCACCGGGACAGGGGGCTCCGAGCAGTACTTC.

V is TRBV6-1 and J is TRBJ2-1; D unclear. The CDR3 sequence is 15 residues long. V lost 2 bases and J 6 bases, leaving 14 bases between the germline ends. Germline lookup yields CDR1 MNHNS and CDR2 SASEGT. This CDR3 reads CASSEPARSRNEQFF. The CDR3 coding sequence is TGTGCCAGCAGTGAACCGGCCCGCTCGCGCAATGAGCAGTTCTTC.